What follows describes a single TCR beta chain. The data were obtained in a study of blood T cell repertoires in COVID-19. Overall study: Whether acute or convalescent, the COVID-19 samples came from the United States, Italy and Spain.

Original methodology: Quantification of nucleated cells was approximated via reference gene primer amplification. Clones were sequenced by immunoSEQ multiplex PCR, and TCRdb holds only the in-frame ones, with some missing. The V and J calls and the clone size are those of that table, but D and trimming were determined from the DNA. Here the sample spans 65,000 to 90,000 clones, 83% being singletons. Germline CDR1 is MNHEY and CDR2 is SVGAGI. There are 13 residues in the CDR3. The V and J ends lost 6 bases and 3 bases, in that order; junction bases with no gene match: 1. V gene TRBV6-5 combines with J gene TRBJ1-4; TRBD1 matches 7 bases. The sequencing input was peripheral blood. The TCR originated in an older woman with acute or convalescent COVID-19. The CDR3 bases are TGTGCCAGCAGACAGGGGCCTAATGAAAAACTGTTTTTT. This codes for CASRQGPNEKLFF.